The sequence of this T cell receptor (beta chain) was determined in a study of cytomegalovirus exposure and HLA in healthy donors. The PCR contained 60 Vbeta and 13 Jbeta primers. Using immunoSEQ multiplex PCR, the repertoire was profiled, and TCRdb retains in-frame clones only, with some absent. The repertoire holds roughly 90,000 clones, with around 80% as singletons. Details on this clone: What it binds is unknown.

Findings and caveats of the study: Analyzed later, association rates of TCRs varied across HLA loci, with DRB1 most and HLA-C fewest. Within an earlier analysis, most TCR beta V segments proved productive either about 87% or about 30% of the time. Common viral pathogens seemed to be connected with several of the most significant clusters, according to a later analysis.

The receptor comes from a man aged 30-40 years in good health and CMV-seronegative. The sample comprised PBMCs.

The CDR3 spells CATSLRTSGDYNEQFF. The CDR3 DNA reads TGTGCCACCAGTCTACGGACTAGCGGGGATTACAATGAGCAGTTCTTC. The chain carries TRBV15 and TRBJ2-1; TRBD2 matches at 12 bases. This CDR3 is 16 amino acids long. CDR1 and CDR2 (germline): LNHNV, YYDKDF (reference sequence). V lost 6 bases and J lost 4; bases outside the gene matches: 7.